This T cell receptor beta chain came from a study of cytomegalovirus exposure and HLA in healthy donors. Overall study results and limits: First-cohort TCR clusters tended to co-occur in the roughly 120 validation repertoires, a later analysis found.

In the case of this clone: Its target is not known.

The CDR3 extends over 14 amino acids. Germline CDR1 and CDR2: SNHLY and FYNNEI. Germline trimming cut 6 bases from V and 4 bases from J; bases unmatched to any gene: 9. Produced via immunoSEQ multiplex PCR; TCRdb's table is partial and in-frame only. The sample consists of about 200,000 clones, roughly 82% of them appearing once. The chain employs TRBV2 and TRBJ2-7; 7 nucleotides agree with TRBD1. The receptor comes from a woman between 25 and 40 years old in good health and CMV-seropositive. Sequencing input: PBMCs. CDR3 DNA: TGTGCCAGCAGGAGGAGACAGGGAACTTACGAGCAGTACTTC. It is translated as CASRRRQGTYEQYF.